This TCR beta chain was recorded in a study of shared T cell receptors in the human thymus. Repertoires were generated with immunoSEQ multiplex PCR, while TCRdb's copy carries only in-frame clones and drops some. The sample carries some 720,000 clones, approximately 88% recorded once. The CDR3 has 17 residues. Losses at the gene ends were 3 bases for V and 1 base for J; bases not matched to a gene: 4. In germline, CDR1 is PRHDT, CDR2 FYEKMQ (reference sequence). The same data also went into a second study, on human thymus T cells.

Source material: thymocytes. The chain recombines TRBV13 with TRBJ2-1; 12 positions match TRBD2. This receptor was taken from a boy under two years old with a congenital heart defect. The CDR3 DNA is TGTGCCAGCAGCTTCCATCTAGCGGGAGGGTCCTACAATGAGCAGTTCTTC. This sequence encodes CASSFHLAGGSYNEQFF. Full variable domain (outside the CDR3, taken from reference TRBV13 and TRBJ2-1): AAGVIQSPRHLIKEKRETATLKCYPIPRHDTVYWYQQGPGQDPQFLISFYEKMQSDKGSIPDRFSAQQFSDYHSELNMSSLELGDSALYFCASSFHLAGGSYNEQFFGPGTRLTVL.